This T cell receptor beta chain originates from a study of shared clonotypes between healthy human individuals (TCRdb year 2020). A note on the overall study: Three men and a couple of women, aged 18 to 49 years, made up the cohort. Per donor, leukapheresis produced somewhere between about 0.8 and 9 billion PBMCs. For each donor, CD4 naive and CD4 memory were each given three plates, CD8 naive was given two plates, and CD8 memory was given one plate. Blood TCR repertoires of a handful of healthy adults were deeply sequenced to estimate repertoire size and the extent of clonotype sharing between individuals. To increase sequencing depth and limit assay-specific biases, TCR repertoire library preparation and sequencing were carried out by different laboratories using diverse techniques.

TCR CDR3 regions were amplified from genomic DNA by multiplex PCR using the deep immunoSEQ assay. Extracted genomic DNA from each cell subset was distributed evenly across all wells of several immunoSEQ 96-well plates, and each plate was treated as a replicate. For sorted subsets, around 0.2 ug genomic DNA, equal to about 30,000 T cell genomes, was loaded into each replicate PCR. Purified libraries were measured with a Qubit 3.0 fluorometer, size-checked on a Bioanalyzer 2100, and measured again with the KAPA Library Quantification kit. Every immunoSEQ 96-well plate was sequenced on a dedicated single-read 150-cycle Illumina NextSeq 550 flow cell. The study's processing was this. Because the immunoSEQ output held only junctional sequences and lacked quality scores, the filtering could not match the filtering applied to full-length reads. Sequences were annotated with PyIR, a Python wrapper for IgBLAST v1.9, and V/J genes and CDR3 were assigned using IMGT germline references. Reads were removed for weak V/J assignments (E-value above 1e-6), missing CDR3, stop codons, out-of-frame junctions, or ambiguous translated residues. V3J clonotypes were defined as sequences sharing an identical inferred V gene, J gene, and CDR3 amino acid sequence. The percentage overlap between two repertoires was calculated by dividing the number of shared unique clonotypes by the size of the smaller repertoire. Richness of each repertoire was evaluated using RTK rarefaction, the Chao1 estimator, and Recon v2.1 estimates of unobserved clonotypes. Generation probabilities for all TCRbeta clonotypes obtained by the gDNA method from four donors were computed using OLGA. As stored in TCRdb, this immuneACCESS dataset retains in-frame rearrangements with V and J assigned. A fraction of the clones does not appear; measured against another copy, unresolved V genes explain less than half of the discrepancy, and the remainder lacks a known reason. V and J calls plus clone size are reproduced from that table; the DNA served to infer D and trimming. The sample data list hundreds of thousands of clones, and over 65% of these were observed just once. The leading ten clones occupy approximately 1.8% of the sample.

The CDR3 contains 16 residues, cysteine and phenylalanine counted. Only CDR3 DNA remains: 48 bases, in frame from the first base. Based on the germline V gene, the CDR1 and CDR2 sequences are MDHEN and SYDVKM. Trimming leaves V shorter by 2 bases and J shorter by 1 base, with the junction holding 2 bases beyond the gene matches. Findings and caveats that apply to the study as a whole: When four donors were compared, the shared fraction of clonotypes was 5% to 6.5% for naive CD4, 3.5% for naive CD8, 2.3% for memory CD4, and approximately 0.4% for memory CD8. Based on pairwise subsampling, the degree of clonotype sharing among donors was expected to be affected by sequencing depth. Incomplete sequencing was indicated by rarefaction of sorted-subset datasets, despite the large sequencing depth. Larger estimated clonotype richness was generally found for naive subsets than for memory subsets. Because the study included only a small number of donors, the genetic and exposure-history diversity represented was limited. Clonotypes shared by all four sorted-subset donors showed higher generation probabilities than non-shared clonotypes. Only blood was sampled, and tissue TCR repertoires likely differ from those in blood.

Points on this clone: What antigen it recognizes has not been identified. No base qualities exist here, and no much larger clone lies one base off it.

Donors were healthy HIV-negative adults with no recently reported acute infections or vaccinations. All donors were Caucasian adults living in Nashville, Tennessee, USA. CD4+ T cells were enriched by magnetic negative selection, after which naive cells were positively selected on CD45RA and the negative fraction was taken as the memory subset. After blood collection by leukapheresis, PBMCs were isolated using Ficoll-Histopaque density gradient centrifugation and then cryopreserved in the vapor phase of liquid nitrogen. Analytical flow cytometry was used to check the purity and quantity of each magnetically sorted T cell population. Genomic DNA was isolated from each sorted fraction and quantified by UV absorbance on a Nanodrop 2000c.

The sequence derives from a woman aged 25 to 39 in good health. The chain is assembled from TRBV28 and TRBJ2-5, with 12 bases aligning to TRBD1. What was sequenced was memory CD4+ T cells sorted from blood. Interpreted using the paper, the cell subset or site label stands for: CD45RA-negative fraction. The CDR3 protein: CASSLGTGGTQETQYF. The DNA is as follows: TGTGCCAGCAGTTTAGGGACAGGGGGCACCCAAGAGACCCAGTACTTC.